The clone carrying this TCR beta chain showed up many times. No antigen is known for it. Genomic DNA, the template, was used for profiling of the TCR beta VDJ and CDR3. TCRdb reprocessed the reads with MiXCR, giving one entry per CDR3 protein. The sample yields 100,000 to 150,000 distinct CDR3 sequences, around 46% seen once. The CDR3 covers 15 residues. CDR1 and CDR2 (germline): DFQATT, SNEGSKA (reference sequence). The V gene end was trimmed by 5 bases and the J gene end by 2 bases; junction bases not matched to a gene: 7. This sample stems from a study of CD8+CD57+ T cells in acquired aplastic anemia. Overall study: Sorted cells (CD4+ and CD8+) yielded DNA amounts that averaged roughly 3 ug. Around 11 million reads were obtained on average for healthy donor CD4+ cells. General study results and limits: Patients and healthy controls showed no significant CD8+ Simpson's diversity difference. Comparison of patients with controls identified 25 to 30 shared CD8+ CDR3 sequences.

The rearrangement joins TRBV20-1 to TRBJ1-4, with 8 bases matching TRBD1. The receptor was isolated from a human donor in good health, serving as a control. The sample comprised sorted CD4+, CD8+, or CD8+CD57+ T cells (not recorded which) from PBMCs. CDR3 sequence: CSAFPGGSTNEKLFF. CDR3 DNA: TGCAGTGCTTTTCCAGGGGGCTCGACTAATGAAAAACTGTTTTTT.